Reported below is one TCR beta chain. Its specificity is not known. The data belong to a study of cytomegalovirus exposure and HLA in healthy donors. Study as a whole: In an early release, HLA-typed donors contributed 77 million or so unique TCR sequences. General study results and limits: Analyses of presence and absence presupposed an approximately uniform sequencing depth across donors.

In the PCR, 60 Vbeta and 13 Jbeta primers were used. Sequenced by immunoSEQ multiplex PCR; TCRdb stores in-frame clones only, minus some. In the table there are 110,000 to 150,000 clones, about 75% of which are singletons. Per germline, CDR1 KGHSH and CDR2 LQKENI. Trimming stripped 4 bases from V and 7 bases from J, with 19 bases between. This CDR3 has 16 residues. This receptor was taken from a man aged 55 to 70 in good health and CMV-seronegative. The V call is TRBV18, the J call TRBJ1-4; unclear D gene. Sample: PBMCs. The DNA for the CDR3 is TGTGCCAGCTCACTTATTGGACGGGGTGTCGGTGAAAAACTGTTTTTT. As protein: CASSLIGRGVGEKLFF.